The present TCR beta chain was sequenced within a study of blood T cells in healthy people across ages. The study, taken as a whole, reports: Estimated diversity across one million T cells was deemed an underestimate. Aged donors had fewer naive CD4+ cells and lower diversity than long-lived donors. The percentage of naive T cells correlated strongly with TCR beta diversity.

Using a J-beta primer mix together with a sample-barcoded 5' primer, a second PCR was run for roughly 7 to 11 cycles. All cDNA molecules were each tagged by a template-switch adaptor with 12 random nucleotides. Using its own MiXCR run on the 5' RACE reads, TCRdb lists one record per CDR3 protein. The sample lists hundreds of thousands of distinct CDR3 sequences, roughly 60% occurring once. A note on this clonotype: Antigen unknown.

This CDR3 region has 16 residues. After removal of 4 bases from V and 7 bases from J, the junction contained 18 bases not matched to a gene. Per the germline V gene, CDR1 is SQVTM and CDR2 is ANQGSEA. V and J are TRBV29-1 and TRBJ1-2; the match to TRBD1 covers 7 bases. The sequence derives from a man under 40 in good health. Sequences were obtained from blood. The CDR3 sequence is CSVGVGQASGRGGYTF. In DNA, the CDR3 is TGCAGCGTTGGGGTAGGACAGGCCTCTGGAAGGGGTGGCTACACCTTC.